The clone carrying this TCR beta chain was found once. Its antigen is as yet unknown. The data stem from a study of T-cell memory formation after mild COVID-19. The wider study: Across donors, TCR clusters were largely donor specific.

TCRdb itself ran the 5' RACE reads through MiXCR, one entry per CDR3 protein. The profile covers about half a million distinct CDR3 sequences, with about 18% appearing a single time and 12% taken by the ten largest. The V and J ends lost 5 bases and 10 bases respectively, with 15 bases between them. The CDR3 is 13 amino acids. Germline CDR1 reads SGHVS; CDR2 reads FQNEAQ. Study outcomes and limitations: Whereas later expanders leaned CD4+, clones contracting day 15 to 85 showed a balanced CD4/CD8 makeup.

The origin of this receptor is an adult woman who had mild COVID-19 (a few samples of this study predate the infection). Cell type and time point are not known. Sequencing was done on a sample of PBMCs or a T cell subset sorted from them (not recorded which). The rearrangement links TRBV7-8 to TRBJ2-1; D is unresolved. The CDR3: CASSPPLAEEQFF. CDR3 in DNA: TGTGCCAGCAGCCCACCTCTTGCAGAGGAGCAGTTCTTC.